The 30 T cell receptor beta chains in this list originate from one sample, sequenced in a study of blood T cell repertoires in COVID-19. Only in-frame clones appear in the TCRdb table, and some are missing; sequencing was by immunoSEQ multiplex PCR. The sample yields approximately 430,000 clones, 70% to 90% seen once. Specimen: peripheral blood. Source of these receptors: a woman aged 25-40 years with active or convalescent COVID-19.

This clone was observed a few times. This sequence joins TRBV6-5 and TRBJ2-7; perhaps TRBD2 as D (6 bases). The germline V gene encodes CDR1 MNHEY and CDR2 SVGAGI. The CDR3 spans 11 residues. V was shortened by 8 bases and J by 1 base, with 6 bases between the two germline ends. The DNA of the CDR3 is TGTGCCAGCGGACTATCCTACGAGCAGTACTTC. Its translation is CASGLSYEQYF.

The J gene is TRBJ2-3, the V gene TRBV7-2, with D perhaps TRBD2 (5 bases). The V gene's germline CDR1 is SGHTA and CDR2 FQGNSA. The CDR3 is 15 residues long. Trimming removed 5 bases from V and 4 bases from J, with 16 bases in between. Here the CDR3 reads CASSVSGGSADTQYF. CDR3 nucleotides: TGTGCCAGCAGCGTGAGTGGCGGGTCGGCAGATACGCAGTATTTT.

The V call is TRBV19, the J call TRBJ1-1, with TRBD1 matching over 8 bases. The germline CDR1 and CDR2 sequences are LNHDA and SQIVND (reference sequence). The CDR3 is made up of 15 amino acids. The J segment lost 1 base and the V segment lost 8 bases, leaving 9 bases of the junction unmatched. This chain's CDR3 is CASSHRGGGNTEAFF. The CDR3 DNA follows: TGTGCCAGTTCACACAGGGGGGGAGGGAACACTGAAGCTTTCTTT.

The chain is built from TRBV7-6 and TRBJ2-2; tentatively, D is TRBD1 (7 bases). The CDR3 is made up of 16 amino acids. In germline, CDR1 is SGHVS, CDR2 FNYEAQ. The germline V and J ends were trimmed by 5 bases and 1 base, with 14 bases remaining between them. CDR3 residues: CASSLYQGGNTGELFF. CDR3 in DNA: TGTGCCAGCAGCCTTTATCAGGGGGGGAACACCGGGGAGCTGTTTTTT.

This clone was detected a few times. The chain uses TRBV2 and TRBJ2-5, with 7 bases aligning to TRBD1. The CDR3 totals 16 residues. Germline V CDR1 and CDR2: SNHLY, FYNNEI. Trimming cost V 10 bases and J 5 bases; bases outside gene matches: 19. The CDR3 is CATRLGQLYEAETQYF. CDR3 nucleotide sequence: TGTGCCACGCGATTGGGACAGCTCTACGAGGCGGAGACCCAGTACTTC.

This sequence joins TRBV27 and TRBJ1-6, with 9 bases fitting TRBD1. Germline V gene sequence: CDR1 MNHEY, CDR2 SMNVEV (reference sequence). The CDR3 runs 18 residues. V shed 5 bases, J shed 4 bases, and the junction held 12 bases outside the gene matches. CDR3 amino acids: CASSRQSGTGTYNSPLHF. As DNA, the CDR3 is TGTGCCAGCAGTCGACAATCCGGGACAGGGACTTATAATTCACCCCTCCACTTT.

The chain employs TRBV9 and TRBJ1-2; D not resolved. The CDR3 runs 12 residues. The germline V gene encodes CDR1 SGDLS and CDR2 YYNGEE. V lost 3 bases and J lost 8, with 11 bases in between. The CDR3 nucleotides read TGTGCCAGCAGCGGGTCGGTACGGGGCTACACCTTC. The encoded protein is CASSGSVRGYTF.

The CDR3 nucleotides are TGTGCCAGCAGCTCGGAAGGGACTAAGAACACCGGGGAGCTGTTTTTT. Amino acids: CASSSEGTKNTGELFF. The V gene is TRBV7-9, the J gene TRBJ2-2, with TRBD2 matching 7 bases. Germline CDR1 reads SEHNR; CDR2 reads FQNEAQ (reference sequence). J gave up 1 base and V 4 bases, and 6 bases lay outside the gene matches. The CDR3 extends over 16 amino acids. Based on the CDR3 plus reference TRBV7-9 and TRBJ2-2, the full variable domain is DTGVSQNPRHKITKRGQNVTFRCDPISEHNRLYWYRQTLGQGPEFLTYFQNEAQLEKSRLLSDRFSAERPKGSFSTLEIQRTEQGDSAMYLCASSSEGTKNTGELFFGEGSRLTVL.

In this sample, this clone turned up a few times. The chain joins TRBV12-3 or TRBV12-4 to TRBJ1-2; D is perhaps TRBD1 (6 bases). This CDR3 is 13 amino acids long. V lost 6 bases and J lost 7, with 15 bases in between. DNA of the CDR3: TGTGCCAGCAGCTGGGGGCGAAGGGGTGGCTACACCTTC. Translation gives CASSWGRRGGYTF.

V is TRBV10-3 and J is TRBJ1-2, with a weak D call TRBD1 (5 bases). Germline assignment: CDR1 ENHRY and CDR2 SYGVKD. The CDR3 sequence is 13 residues long. Trimming took off 6 bases at V and 4 bases at J, with 12 bases between the two ends. CDR3 sequence reads: CAISPWQGYGYTF. The CDR3 bases are TGTGCCATCAGCCCCTGGCAGGGCTATGGCTACACCTTC.

J is TRBJ2-7 and V is TRBV28; 14 bases match TRBD2. Germline V CDR1 and CDR2: MDHEN, SYDVKM. The V and J ends lost 5 bases and 0 bases, in that order; junction bases with no gene match: 9. The CDR3 is 18 residues long. CDR3 amino acids: CASSPMTSGRESSYEQYF. DNA of the CDR3: TGTGCCAGCAGTCCCATGACTAGCGGGAGGGAAAGCTCCTACGAGCAGTACTTC.

V usage is TRBV19 and J usage is TRBJ1-3; D is possibly TRBD1 (5 bases). Trimming cost V 7 bases and J 0 bases, with 10 bases left between them. Looked up from germline, CDR1 is LNHDA and CDR2 is SQIVND (reference sequence). CDR3 size: 14 residues. The CDR3 DNA reads TGTGCCAGTAATCCCCAGGGCTCTGGAAACACCATATATTTT. Its translation: CASNPQGSGNTIYF.

The rearrangement links TRBV6-2 or TRBV6-3 to TRBJ2-5; the D gene is possibly TRBD2 (5 bases). Germline V CDR1 and CDR2: MNHEY, SVGEGT. The CDR3 consists of 14 residues. Between the trimmed V and J ends, which lost 4 bases and 0 bases, there was a span of 9 bases. The CDR3 loop reads CASSSGKYQETQYF. In DNA form, the CDR3 reads TGTGCCAGCAGTTCCGGGAAGTACCAAGAGACCCAGTACTTC.

V gene TRBV5-6 combines with J gene TRBJ2-2, with a weak D call TRBD1 (5 bases). CDR1 SGHDT and CDR2 YYEEEE come from the germline V gene. V was clipped by 4 bases and J by 9 bases, with 19 bases between them. The CDR3 runs to 15 residues. Written as DNA, the CDR3 is TGTGCCAGCAGCCCGATGGGCAGGGAAGGCAGGGAGCTGTTTTTT. It encodes CASSPMGREGRELFF.

This clone came up once. CDR3 coding DNA: TGTGCCAGCAGCTTAAAGGCTGGGGGACAGTTTAATAAGAACACTGAAGCTTTCTTT. It encodes CASSLKAGGQFNKNTEAFF. The V gene is TRBV7-8, the J gene TRBJ1-1, with 7 bases matching TRBD1. CDR3 size: 19 residues. Looked up from germline, CDR1 is SGHVS and CDR2 is FQNEAQ. Trimming removed 2 bases from V and 1 base from J; junction bases left unmatched: 16.

The chain has TRBV27 and TRBJ1-5, with a weak D call TRBD1 (6 bases). V lost 3 bases and J lost 6, with 12 bases in between. CDR3 length equals 14 residues. Germline V CDR1 and CDR2: MNHEY, SMNVEV (reference sequence). DNA of the CDR3: TGTGCCAGCAGTTTCAGGGGTCTAGGTCAGCCCCAGCATTTT. Translated: CASSFRGLGQPQHF.

This clone came up a few times. V gene TRBV9 combines with J gene TRBJ1-3; D not certain. The V end was cut by 6 bases, the J end by 2 bases, with 15 bases between. The CDR3 totals 15 residues. Germline lookup yields CDR1 SGDLS and CDR2 YYNGEE. CDR3 region: CASTPRADPGNTIYF. In DNA, the CDR3 is TGTGCCAGCACCCCAAGAGCGGATCCTGGAAACACCATATATTTT. Full variable domain (rest looked up from reference TRBV9 and TRBJ1-3): DSGVTQTPKHLITATGQRVTLRCSPRSGDLSVYWYQQSLDQGLQFLIQYYNGEERAKGNILERFSAQQFPDLHSELNLSSLELGDSALYFCASTPRADPGNTIYFGEGSWLTVV.

This chain links TRBV5-1 with TRBJ2-5; 7 bases fit TRBD2. The CDR3 covers 15 residues. Looked up from germline, CDR1 is SGHRS and CDR2 is YFSETQ. Trimming took 1 base from V and 0 from J; bases not matched to a gene: 3. The CDR3 region is CASSLILADQETQYF. The DNA for the CDR3 is TGCGCCAGCAGCTTGATTCTAGCGGACCAAGAGACCCAGTACTTC. Full variable domain (remainder filled in from reference TRBV5-1 and TRBJ2-5): KAGVTQTPRYLIKTRGQQVTLSCSPISGHRSVSWYQQTPGQGLQFLFEYFSETQRNKGNFPGRFSGRQFSNSRSEMNVSTLELGDSALYLCASSLILADQETQYFGPGTRLLVL.

The CDR3 reads CASSQDLRNEQFF. DNA of the CDR3: TGCGCCAGCAGCCAAGATCTTCGGAATGAGCAGTTCTTC. The chain couples TRBV4-1 to TRBJ2-1, with D unresolved. Trimming removed 0 bases at V and 7 bases at J, with 7 bases between. This CDR3 comprises 13 residues. In germline, CDR1 is MGHRA, CDR2 YSYEKL.

The chain joins TRBV4-2 to TRBJ2-3, with D hard to call. Between the trimmed V and J ends, which lost 0 bases and 3 bases, there was a span of 10 bases. Germline V gene sequence: CDR1 LGHNA, CDR2 YNFKEQ. The CDR3 spans 15 residues. The CDR3 bases are TGTGCCAGCAGCCAAGACCCTAGTAGTACAGATACGCAGTATTTT. Its translation is CASSQDPSSTDTQYF.

The rearrangement links TRBV6-1 to TRBJ1-5; D remains ambiguous. Germline V gives CDR1 MNHNS, CDR2 SASEGT. The CDR3 length is 15 residues. V was cut by 2 bases and J by 10 bases, with 18 bases left in between. CDR3 nucleotide sequence: TGTGCCAGCAGTGAACGAAACAGCCTCTCCTCCCCCCAGCATTTT. Translated, it gives CASSERNSLSSPQHF.

This clone showed up just once. The chain has TRBV5-3 and TRBJ1-4, with TRBD1 as a possible D gene (5 bases). TRBV5-3 is marked as an open reading frame, function uncertain. This CDR3 has 13 residues. Trimming cost V 4 bases and J 11 bases, with 15 bases left between them. CDR3: CARSLGTGSKLFF. CDR3 in DNA: TGTGCCAGAAGCCTGGGGACGGGGTCGAAACTGTTTTTT.

A single count supports this clone. The chain uses TRBV6-6 and TRBJ1-2; D call uncertain. Trimming shortened V by 11 bases and J by 8 bases, and 18 bases separated the two germline ends. This CDR3 spans 12 amino acids. Germline CDR1 reads MNHNY; CDR2 reads SVGAGI (reference sequence). CDR3 region: CAASERVDGYTF. The CDR3 coding sequence is TGTGCCGCAAGTGAGCGGGTTGACGGCTACACCTTC.

This clone has just one count. The J gene is TRBJ1-6, the V gene TRBV2, with TRBD1 matching 7 bases. Unmatched junction bases numbered 3, after V lost 4 bases and J lost 0 bases. The germline CDR1 and CDR2 sequences are SNHLY and FYNNEI. The CDR3 runs 16 residues. The CDR3 nucleotides read TGTGCCAGCAGTGGGGACAGCGGCTCCTATAATTCACCCCTCCACTTT. It specifies CASSGDSGSYNSPLHF.

This chain connects TRBV3-1 (or the pseudogene TRBV3-2) to TRBJ2-2; weak D call: TRBD1 (5 bases). Trimming removed 0 bases at V and 6 bases at J, with 5 bases between. In germline, CDR1 is LGHDT, CDR2 YNNKEL (reference sequence). The CDR3 extends over 13 amino acids. DNA for the CDR3: TGTGCCAGCAGCCAAGAAGGGGCCGGGGAGCTGTTTTTT. This encodes CASSQEGAGELFF.

The rearrangement links TRBV28 to TRBJ1-4, with unresolved D. Germline CDR1 MDHEN, CDR2 SYDVKM. V was shortened by 5 bases and J by 8 bases, with 6 bases between the two germline ends. The CDR3 is 11 residues long. The CDR3 DNA reads as TGTGCCAGCAGTACACAAGAAAAACTGTTTTTT. Amino acid sequence: CASSTQEKLFF.

The gene calls are TRBV4-1 and TRBJ1-5, with D perhaps matching TRBD1 (6 bases). Germline loops: CDR1 MGHRA, CDR2 YSYEKL. Deletions cut 0 bases from V and 1 base from J, with 10 bases between. This CDR3 has 16 amino acids. In nucleotides, the CDR3 is TGCGCCAGCAGCCAAGATGGGCAGGGGAGCAATCAGCCCCAGCATTTT. This encodes CASSQDGQGSNQPQHF.

The chain couples TRBV7-9 to TRBJ2-1, with D perhaps matching TRBD2 (6 bases). Deletions cut 4 bases from V and 7 bases from J, with 17 bases between. The CDR3 extends over 15 amino acids. Looked up from germline, CDR1 is SEHNR and CDR2 is FQNEAQ (reference sequence). This chain's CDR3 is CASSSLAPGGNEQFF. DNA for the CDR3: TGTGCCAGCAGCTCTCTAGCGCCCGGAGGGAATGAGCAGTTCTTC. The variable domain in full, completed from reference TRBV7-9 and TRBJ2-1, reads DTGVSQNPRHKITKRGQNVTFRCDPISEHNRLYWYRQTLGQGPEFLTYFQNEAQLEKSRLLSDRFSAERPKGSFSTLEIQRTEQGDSAMYLCASSSLAPGGNEQFFGPGTRLTVL.

This chain connects TRBV11-2 to TRBJ2-3, with 7 bases lining up with TRBD2. The V segment lost 1 base and the J segment 11 bases; nucleotides outside the gene matches: 6. Germline V gene lookup returns CDR1 SGHAT and CDR2 FQNNGV. The CDR3 consists of 13 residues. The CDR3 nucleotides read TGTGCCAGCAGCTTAGTAGGACTAGGAGGGCAGTATTTT. Translated: CASSLVGLGGQYF.

Concerning this clone: Other DNA sequences in this specimen translate into the identical CDR3. The chain uses TRBV2 and TRBJ1-1; D is perhaps TRBD1 (5 bases). This CDR3 is 13 amino acids long. Germline CDR1 and CDR2: SNHLY and FYNNEI. Trimming shortened V by 4 bases and J by 5 bases, and 11 bases separated the two germline ends. The CDR3 region is CASSGGGGTEAFF. DNA for the CDR3: TGTGCCAGCAGTGGGGGGGGTGGAACTGAAGCTTTCTTT.